Below are 32 T cell receptor beta chains sequenced from a single sample in a study of neurological immune-mediated disorders. The time point here: longitudinal time-point 3. TCRdb redid the calling of the 5' RACE reads with MiXCR, one entry per CDR3 protein. The table has some 55,000 distinct CDR3 sequences, roughly 8% seen once. Sample: PBMCs. Receptor source: a woman aged 40 to 49 in good health.

This clonotype was detected ten times or more. This chain links TRBV6-5 with TRBJ1-4; possible D gene TRBD1, 5 bases. With 7 bases removed from V and 5 bases from J, the gap between germline ends came to 14 bases. This CDR3 region has 14 residues. In germline, CDR1 is MNHEY, CDR2 SVGAGI. The CDR3 here is CASKTGDRNEKLFF. The CDR3 nucleotides are TGTGCCAGCAAGACGGGGGACCGAAATGAAAAACTGTTTTTT.

This clonotype was observed many times. V usage is TRBV5-1 and J usage is TRBJ2-7; D unclear. Looked up from germline, CDR1 is SGHRS and CDR2 is YFSETQ. The CDR3 spans 15 residues. Trimming took 0 bases from V and 0 from J, leaving 10 bases between them. CDR3 sequence reads: CASSLGTERSYEQYF. The CDR3 DNA reads TGCGCCAGCAGCTTGGGGACGGAGCGCTCCTACGAGCAGTACTTC.

This clonotype was seen repeatedly, ten times or more. The genes are TRBV2 and TRBJ2-7; 7 nucleotides line up with TRBD1. Germline V gene data show CDR1 as SNHLY and CDR2 as FYNNEI. This CDR3 has 14 amino acids. Germline trimming cut 6 bases from V and 6 bases from J; bases unmatched to any gene: 11. CDR3 loop: CASSQGQPFGEQYF. The CDR3, as DNA: TGTGCCAGCAGCCAGGGACAGCCTTTCGGCGAGCAGTACTTC.

About this clonotype: A much bigger clone sits one base away, suggesting this may be a read error. V gene TRBV6-4 combines with J gene TRBJ1-2, with 7 bases lining up with TRBD1. The CDR3 length is 17 residues. J lost 3 bases, V lost 3 bases, and 13 bases had no gene match. The germline gives CDR1 MRHNA, CDR2 SNTAGT. The CDR3 region is CASSEKFSWQGDYGYTF. The DNA for the CDR3 is TGTGCCAGCAGTGAAAAATTTTCGTGGCAGGGGGACTATGGCTACACCTTC.

This clonotype has a count of ten or more. The chain uses TRBV20-1 and TRBJ1-1, with 7 bases identical to TRBD1. V shed 5 bases, J shed 1 base, and the junction held 10 bases outside the gene matches. This CDR3 is built from 15 residues. In germline, CDR1 is DFQATT, CDR2 SNEGSKA (reference sequence). For the CDR3, the DNA is TGCAGTGCTCCTAGCTCAGACAGGGCGAACACTGAAGCTTTCTTT. It is translated as CSAPSSDRANTEAFF.

This clonotype occurred many times. This chain uses TRBV12-3 or TRBV12-4 with TRBJ2-2; 14 positions agree with TRBD2. Unmatched junction bases numbered 14, after V lost 0 bases and J lost 2 bases. This CDR3 has 22 amino acids. This CDR3 reads CASSLAYRRLAGGPYNTGELFF. CDR3 nucleotides: TGTGCCAGCAGTTTAGCGTATCGGAGACTAGCGGGAGGGCCGTATAACACCGGGGAGCTGTTTTTT.

This clonotype was seen repeatedly, ten times or more. V usage is TRBV7-2 and J usage is TRBJ2-4, with D unresolved. The V end was cut by 1 base, the J end by 1 base, with 5 bases between. The germline V gene has CDR1 SGHTA and CDR2 FQGNSA. This CDR3 comprises 14 residues. The CDR3 reads CASSLGWAKNIQYF. The CDR3 DNA follows: TGTGCCAGCAGCTTAGGATGGGCCAAAAACATTCAGTACTTC.

This clonotype was counted a few times. A much larger clone differs from this one at a single base, so this may be a read error. This chain joins TRBV12-3 or TRBV12-4 and TRBJ2-2; D call uncertain. The CDR3 has 12 residues. V gave up 6 bases and J gave up 10 bases, with 12 bases separating them. The CDR3 protein is CASRQYPVELFF. The CDR3 region has the DNA TGTGCCAGCAGGCAGTACCCCGTGGAGCTGTTTTTT.

This clonotype was recorded at least ten times. The chain employs TRBV9 and TRBJ2-7, with 12 bases matching TRBD2. Looked up from germline, CDR1 is SGDLS and CDR2 is YYNGEE. There are 15 residues in the CDR3. V lost 3 bases to trimming and J lost 5 bases; unmatched junction nucleotides: 6. CDR3 in amino acids: CASSAGLAGINEQYF. CDR3 sequence (DNA): TGTGCCAGCAGCGCAGGACTAGCGGGGATAAACGAGCAGTACTTC.

In this sample, this clonotype turned up many times. CDR3 DNA: TGTGCCAGCAGCGATAACCAGGGGGCAGATACCGGGGAGCTGTTTTTT. Its protein product is CASSDNQGADTGELFF. The chain couples TRBV7-2 to TRBJ2-2, with TRBD1 matching over 8 bases. The trim removed 5 bases at V and 5 bases at J, leaving 10 bases unmatched. Germline values: CDR1 SGHTA, CDR2 FQGNSA. This CDR3 region has 16 residues.

This clonotype was seen repeatedly, ten times or more. V gene TRBV20-1 combines with J gene TRBJ2-3, with a tentative D call TRBD2 (5 bases). Deletions cut 3 bases from V and 5 bases from J, with 9 bases between. The CDR3 contains 12 residues. From germline, CDR1 is DFQATT and CDR2 SNEGSKA (reference sequence). The CDR3 spells CSARRVQDTQYF. In nucleotides, the CDR3 is TGCAGTGCTAGGCGGGTGCAAGATACGCAGTATTTT.

This clonotype was found many times. V gene TRBV24-1 combines with J gene TRBJ2-7; D gene ambiguous. The CDR3 length is 13 residues. Germline CDR1 reads KGHDR; CDR2 reads SFDVKD. Trimming shortened V by 4 bases and J by 5 bases, and 11 bases separated the two germline ends. The CDR3 nucleotides are TGTGCCACCAGTGAGGACGGGTACCACGAGCAGTACTTC. It is translated as CATSEDGYHEQYF.

This chain joins TRBV12-3 or TRBV12-4 and TRBJ2-1; tentative D call: TRBD2 (5 bases). V lost 6 bases and J 0 bases, leaving 15 bases between the germline ends. The CDR3 runs to 16 residues. The CDR3 spells CASSPPGVSSYNEQFF. The DNA for the CDR3 is TGTGCCAGCAGCCCACCCGGGGTAAGCTCCTACAATGAGCAGTTCTTC.

This clonotype came up many times. The CDR3 protein is CASSSLNGSSPYNEQFF. The CDR3 DNA reads TGTGCCAGCAGTTCCCTTAACGGGAGTTCCCCCTACAATGAGCAGTTCTTC. The chain carries TRBV12-3 or TRBV12-4 and TRBJ2-1; weak D call: TRBD2 (6 bases). CDR3 length equals 17 residues. Trimming left V 4 bases short and J 2 bases short, with 18 bases between.

Many counts were recorded for this clonotype. V is TRBV9 and J is TRBJ1-5; TRBD1 is a possible D gene (5 bases). Trimming cost V 0 bases and J 6 bases, with 7 bases left between them. CDR1 and CDR2 (germline): SGDLS, YYNGEE. The CDR3 has 13 amino acids. CDR3 in DNA: TGTGCCAGCAGCGTAGACGGGGGTCAGCCCCAGCATTTT. Translation gives CASSVDGGQPQHF.

This clonotype occurred many times. The V and J genes are TRBV10-3 and TRBJ2-2, with D tentatively TRBD2 (7 bases). Trimming removed 2 bases at V and 0 bases at J, with 10 bases between. Germline CDR1 ENHRY, CDR2 SYGVKD. CDR3 length: 16 amino acids. CDR3 region: CAISERGAANTGELFF. DNA for the CDR3: TGTGCCATCAGTGAGCGGGGGGCCGCGAACACCGGGGAGCTGTTTTTT.

Many counts were recorded for this clonotype. The V and J genes are TRBV20-1 and TRBJ2-1; 11 bases map to TRBD2. The CDR3 extends over 15 amino acids. The germline V gene has CDR1 DFQATT and CDR2 SNEGSKA (reference sequence). The V and J ends lost 1 base and 9 bases, in that order; junction bases with no gene match: 8. CDR3 in DNA: TGCAGTGCTAGAGGCTACACTAGCGGGAGTCGTGAGCAGTTCTTC. Translating it yields CSARGYTSGSREQFF.

Ten or more counts support this clonotype. This sequence joins TRBV20-1 and TRBJ2-1; 9 nucleotides line up with TRBD1. This CDR3 is built from 14 residues. Germline lookup yields CDR1 DFQATT and CDR2 SNEGSKA (reference sequence). With V trimmed by 6 bases and J by 9 bases, 12 bases remained unmatched. CDR3 coding DNA: TGCAGTGCGGTACCGGACAGGGGTTTCAGTGAGCAGTTCTTC. Translated, it gives CSAVPDRGFSEQFF.

This clonotype has a count of ten or more. The chain links TRBV29-1 to TRBJ1-3; TRBD1 might be the D (5 bases). This CDR3 comprises 13 residues. Per germline, CDR1 SQVTM and CDR2 ANQGSEA. Trimming shortened V by 6 bases and J by 4 bases, and 13 bases separated the two germline ends. The CDR3 DNA is TGCAGCGTCGCCGGGACGGGGGGAAACACCATATATTTT. Translation: CSVAGTGGNTIYF.

This clonotype was observed many times. The V gene is TRBV14, the J gene TRBJ1-1; the match to TRBD1 covers 8 bases. V lost 4 bases and J lost 1; bases outside the gene matches: 11. The germline V gene encodes CDR1 SGHDN and CDR2 FVKESK. The CDR3 loop spans 17 amino acids. CDR3 nucleotides: TGTGCCAGCAGCCGAGCGTGGACAGGGCCAAGGAACACTGAAGCTTTCTTT. The encoded protein is CASSRAWTGPRNTEAFF. Using reference TRBV14 and TRBJ1-1 for the parts outside the CDR3, the full variable domain is EAGVTQFPSHSVIEKGQTVTLRCDPISGHDNLYWYRRVMGKEIKFLLHFVKESKQDESGMPNNRFLAERTGGTYSTLKVQPAELEDSGVYFCASSRAWTGPRNTEAFFGQGTRLTVV.

This clonotype has at least ten counts. This chain links TRBV6-2 or TRBV6-3 with TRBJ2-2; D is perhaps TRBD1 (6 bases). This CDR3 comprises 15 residues. Germline CDR1 MNHEY, CDR2 SVGEGT. V shed 4 bases and J shed 4 bases, with 13 bases lying between them. DNA of the CDR3: TGTGCCAGCAGTTTTTGGGGGCCGAGCACCGGGGAGCTGTTTTTT. Translating gives CASSFWGPSTGELFF.

This clonotype was detected many times. The rearrangement links TRBV12-3 or TRBV12-4 to TRBJ1-2, with a tentative D call TRBD1 (6 bases). The V end lost 4 bases, the J end lost 5 bases, and 14 bases lay between the germline ends. The CDR3 covers 14 residues. For the CDR3, the DNA is TGTGCCAGCAGTTCCCAGGGGACAAATTATGGCTACACCTTC. It codes for CASSSQGTNYGYTF.

This clonotype was observed many times. The CDR3 DNA reads TGCAGTGCTGAACAGGGAAGCCATAATTCACCCCTCCACTTT. Translating gives CSAEQGSHNSPLHF. The chain has TRBV20-1 and TRBJ1-6; TRBD1 might be the D (6 bases). The germline V gene has CDR1 DFQATT and CDR2 SNEGSKA (reference sequence). V lost 5 bases, J lost 5 bases, and 13 bases lay in between. This CDR3 spans 14 amino acids.

This clonotype has a count of ten or more. The V and J genes are TRBV6-1 and TRBJ2-3; D gene unclear. This CDR3 contains 13 residues. Germline V CDR1 and CDR2: MNHNS, SASEGT. Trimming pared 2 bases from V and 5 bases from J, leaving 8 bases between. This chain's CDR3 is CASSEIDLDTQYF. The CDR3 DNA reads TGTGCCAGCAGTGAAATCGATTTAGATACGCAGTATTTT.

This clonotype was observed many times. The V call is TRBV10-1, the J call TRBJ2-2; D is unresolved. This CDR3 has 15 amino acids. Per the germline V gene, CDR1 is WNHNN and CDR2 is SYGVQD (reference sequence). V dropped 3 bases and J dropped 2 bases, with 10 bases sitting between them. CDR3 bases: TGCGCCAGCAGTGAAGGAACGCTAAACACCGGGGAGCTGTTTTTT. This translates into CASSEGTLNTGELFF.

This clonotype was picked up many times. The V call is TRBV15, the J call TRBJ1-1, with TRBD1 matching 10 bases. Trimming removed 1 base from V and 5 bases from J; junction bases left unmatched: 4. CDR1 and CDR2 from the germline V gene are LNHNV and YYDKDF (reference sequence). CDR3 length: 15 amino acids. The CDR3: CATSRGWTGGTEAFF. CDR3 bases: TGTGCCACCAGCAGAGGTTGGACAGGGGGGACTGAAGCTTTCTTT.

This clonotype was detected many times. V and J are TRBV24-1 and TRBJ1-2; D is unclear. The ends were cut back, 7 bases at V and 2 bases at J, with 10 bases in the middle. Germline loops: CDR1 KGHDR, CDR2 SFDVKD. The CDR3 has 13 residues. The chain's CDR3 is CATSSRMNYGYTF. CDR3 sequence (DNA): TGTGCCACCAGCTCCCGGATGAACTATGGCTACACCTTC.

This clonotype was observed at least ten times. This chain connects TRBV10-2 to TRBJ2-6; no reliable D call. The CDR3 totals 15 residues. Germline loops: CDR1 WSHSY, CDR2 SAAADI. Trimming took 2 bases from V and 0 from J, leaving 5 bases between them. The CDR3 DNA sequence: TGCGCCAGCAGTGAGATCCGCTCTGGGGCCAACGTCCTGACTTTC. Protein product: CASSEIRSGANVLTF.

The sample holds many counts of this clonotype. The chain carries TRBV3-1 and TRBJ2-1, with 8 bases identical to TRBD1. The length of the CDR3 is 15 residues. V gave up 6 bases and J gave up 3 bases; unmatched junction bases: 7. Germline loops: CDR1 LGHDT, CDR2 YNNKEL (reference sequence). Here the CDR3 DNA reads TGTGCCAGCAGATTTCAGGGGGCCCGCTACAATGAGCAGTTCTTC. It yields the protein CASRFQGARYNEQFF.

The sample holds many counts of this clonotype. The genes are TRBV7-2 and TRBJ2-5, with D possibly matching TRBD2 (6 bases). Trimming left V 0 bases short and J 5 bases short, with 22 bases between. The CDR3 consists of 18 residues. Germline-derived CDR1 and CDR2 are SGHTA and FQGNSA. The CDR3 spells CASSLAVGLPMGSETQYF. In DNA form, the CDR3 reads TGTGCCAGCAGCTTAGCAGTGGGACTCCCAATGGGTTCTGAGACCCAGTACTTC.

This clonotype has at least ten counts. The chain is built from TRBV6-6 and TRBJ2-5; 7 nucleotides line up with TRBD1. V lost 6 bases, J lost 5 bases, and 6 bases stayed unmatched. Germline V gene lookup returns CDR1 MNHNY and CDR2 SVGAGI (reference sequence). This CDR3 has 13 residues. DNA of the CDR3: TGTGCCAGCAGAGGCCAGGGGGTCGAGACCCAGTACTTC. Translated: CASRGQGVETQYF.

This clonotype has just a few counts. It is unclear where the CDR3 begins or ends on the DNA, so no DNA is shown, and the CDR3 is as TCRdb lists it. The gene calls are TRBV11-1 and TRBJ2-3; TRBD2 reflects the table's D call only, with no check against the DNA. The CDR3 spans 22 residues, counting both ends. CDR1 is SGHAT, CDR2 FQDESV, per germline (reference sequence). The CDR3 loop is CASSFYICSARDRGSGTDTQYF.